The source of this T cell receptor (beta chain) is a study of response to subunit inactivated influenza vaccine. Findings and limits, study-wide: It was the authors' suggestion that each seasonal influenza vaccination recruits few new T cells.

TCRdb re-called the RT-PCR reads with MiXCR, one entry per CDR3 protein. The table has 300,000 to 350,000 distinct CDR3 sequences, roughly 22% seen once. The CDR3 has 13 residues. Germline V CDR1 and CDR2: MGHRA, YSYEKL. V lost 0 bases and J 4 bases, leaving 3 bases between the germline ends. This clonotype was seen a handful of times. Its specificity is not known. The chain employs TRBV4-1 and TRBJ2-2, with D unclear. The TCR sequence derives from a man between 50 and 69 years old who received an inactivated influenza vaccine. The sequencing here drew on PBMCs from blood, taken about 20 months after vaccination. CDR3 sequence (DNA): TGCGCCAGCAGCCAAGATTCCACCGGGGAGCTGTTTTTT. Amino acids: CASSQDSTGELFF.